These 21 T cell receptor beta chains were all obtained from the same sample, sequenced in a study of T cells in Graves' hyperthyroidism and ophthalmopathy. RNA transcripts served as the template for amplifying TCR beta CDR3 regions. Initially, a first-round RT-PCR of the TCR CDR3 employed the HTBI primer set. TCRdb reprocessed the multiplex PCR reads with MiXCR, giving one entry per CDR3 protein. The repertoire holds roughly 260,000 distinct CDR3 sequences, with less than 15% as singletons. The sequenced sample consisted of blood. The receptors were gathered from a middle-aged woman with Graves' hyperthyroidism that later progressed to Graves' ophthalmopathy.

This clonotype was observed at least ten times. The V gene is TRBV12-3 or TRBV12-4, the J gene TRBJ1-1; D may be TRBD1 (6 bases). This CDR3 spans 14 amino acids. V was shortened by 3 bases and J by 9 bases, with 17 bases between the two germline ends. The CDR3: CASSLKKGVVQAFF. In DNA, the CDR3 is TGTGCCAGCAGTTTGAAAAAGGGGGTGGTTCAAGCTTTCTTT.

This clonotype was detected ten times or more. This chain uses TRBV10-2 with TRBJ2-4, with 9 positions matching TRBD1. The CDR3 length is 15 residues. The V gene end was trimmed by 6 bases and the J gene end by 1 base; junction bases not matched to a gene: 4. The germline gives CDR1 WSHSY, CDR2 SAAADI. The CDR3 bases are TGCGCCAGCAGCAGGGACAGGGTGGCCAAAAACATTCAGTACTTC. Residues: CASSRDRVAKNIQYF.

This clonotype was observed many times. The V call is TRBV14, the J call TRBJ2-1; 10 bases match TRBD2. Germline V gene sequence: CDR1 SGHDN, CDR2 FVKESK. The junction had 7 bases not matched to a gene; V was cut back by 2 bases and J by 6 bases. This CDR3 has 16 amino acids. DNA of the CDR3: TGTGCCAGCAGCCAACGCAAGTTAGCGGGAGGCAATGAGCAGTTCTTC. Protein product: CASSQRKLAGGNEQFF.

This sequence joins TRBV2 and TRBJ1-6; D is unresolved. Germline V gene lookup returns CDR1 SNHLY and CDR2 FYNNEI. The ends were cut back, 6 bases at V and 3 bases at J, with 6 bases in the middle. CDR3 length: 13 residues. The CDR3 nucleotides read TGTGCCAGCAGGATCGACTATAATTCACCCCTCCACTTT. Protein product: CASRIDYNSPLHF.

As for this clonotype: This could be a read error, since a much larger clone is one nucleotide away. The chain carries TRBV7-9 and TRBJ2-1; either TRBD1 or TRBD2 may supply D (5 bases each). The CDR3 spans 16 residues. Per germline, CDR1 SEHNR and CDR2 FQNEAQ (reference sequence). The V end lost 0 bases, the J end lost 4 bases, and 13 bases lay between the germline ends. CDR3 in DNA: TGTGCCAGCAGCTTAGCGACGGGACGGGGTTACAATGAGCAGTTCTTC. Its protein is CASSLATGRGYNEQFF.

This clonotype was picked up many times. The V and J genes are TRBV25-1 and TRBJ2-1; D is unclear. This CDR3 comprises 13 residues. V gave up 5 bases and J gave up 6 bases, with 11 bases separating them. The V gene's germline CDR1 is MGHDK and CDR2 SYGVNS. In nucleotides, the CDR3 is TGTGCCAGCAGTTTTGTAATTTCCAATGAGCAGTTCTTC. This codes for CASSFVISNEQFF.

This clonotype was recorded at least ten times. The chain joins TRBV5-1 to TRBJ1-1, with D perhaps matching TRBD1 (5 bases). The CDR3 extends over 15 amino acids. Germline values: CDR1 SGHRS, CDR2 YFSETQ. Trimming removed 3 bases from V and 2 bases from J, with 14 bases in between. The CDR3 loop reads CASSYGGVRNTEAFF. DNA for the CDR3: TGCGCCAGCAGCTACGGAGGGGTAAGAAACACTGAAGCTTTCTTT.

This clonotype was detected a few times. The rearrangement joins TRBV20-1 to TRBJ2-4; a possible D gene is TRBD2 (5 bases). Germline V lookup: CDR1 DFQATT, CDR2 SNEGSKA (reference sequence). This CDR3 has 14 amino acids. V dropped 5 bases and J dropped 10 bases, with 21 bases sitting between them. As DNA, the CDR3 is TGCAGTGCTTCCACCGGCCGGACTCCTAGAATTCAGTACTTC. It yields the protein CSASTGRTPRIQYF.

This clonotype was observed at least ten times. This chain joins TRBV4-1 and TRBJ2-3; 10 nucleotides align to TRBD2. The V gene end was trimmed by 6 bases and the J gene end by 5 bases; junction bases not matched to a gene: 11. CDR1 and CDR2 from the germline V gene are MGHRA and YSYEKL. The CDR3 totals 16 residues. CDR3 DNA sequence: TGCGCCAGCAGTAAATTAGCGGGAGGCCCCGGAGATACGCAGTATTTT. As protein: CASSKLAGGPGDTQYF.

Regarding this clonotype: This could be a read error, since a much larger clone is one nucleotide away. The chain is built from TRBV28 and TRBJ2-2; the D is unclear. V was pared by 3 bases and J by 6 bases, with 8 bases between. CDR1 and CDR2 (germline): MDHEN, SYDVKM. This CDR3 comprises 13 residues. This CDR3 is CASSLQQAGELFF. CDR3 coding DNA: TGTGCCAGCAGTTTGCAGCAGGCCGGGGAGCTGTTTTTT.

This clonotype was observed a few times. This may come from a read error, since a much larger clone is one base off. The rearrangement uses TRBV15 and TRBJ2-1; D is ambiguous. CDR3 length: 14 amino acids. CDR1 LNHNV and CDR2 YYDKDF come from the germline V gene (reference sequence). The CDR3 DNA is TGTGCCTCCAGCCTGACAAGGCTTAACAATGAGCAGTTCTTC. As protein: CASSLTRLNNEQFF.

This clonotype occurred many times. The chain recombines TRBV28 with TRBJ2-7; 11 positions match TRBD2. Germline CDR1 is MDHEN and CDR2 is SYDVKM. The CDR3 runs to 19 residues. After removal of 8 bases from V and 6 bases from J, the junction contained 24 bases not matched to a gene. CDR3 sequence reads: CASALFHKASGGRGGEQYF. Written as DNA, the CDR3 is TGTGCCAGCGCACTCTTCCACAAGGCTAGCGGGGGGAGAGGCGGCGAGCAGTACTTC.

This clonotype was counted ten times or more. This chain connects TRBV3-1 to TRBJ2-3; 10 bases match TRBD2. CDR3 size: 15 residues. V gave up 5 bases and J gave up 0 bases; unmatched junction bases: 2. The germline gives CDR1 LGHDT, CDR2 YNNKEL (reference sequence). The DNA for the CDR3 is TGTGCCAGCAGCGTAGCGGGAGGAAGCACAGATACGCAGTATTTT. Amino acids: CASSVAGGSTDTQYF.

The chain carries TRBV10-2 and TRBJ2-4; TRBD2 is a possible D gene (6 bases). The germline gives CDR1 WSHSY, CDR2 SAAADI. The CDR3 runs 14 residues. Trimming shortened V by 4 bases and J by 8 bases, and 15 bases separated the two germline ends. The CDR3 DNA reads as TGCGCCAGCAGTGGGGACTCCTGGGGGGACATTCAGTACTTC. It codes for CASSGDSWGDIQYF.

The genes are TRBV30 and TRBJ1-5; D not certain. V was trimmed by 3 bases and J by 4 bases, leaving 13 bases between them. CDR1 GTSNPN and CDR2 SVGIG come from the germline V gene (reference sequence). The CDR3 consists of 14 residues. CDR3 DNA: TGTGCCTGGAGCTTCGCAATGCCTAATCAGCCCCAGCATTTT. Protein product: CAWSFAMPNQPQHF.

This clonotype has ten or more counts. The V gene is TRBV10-3, the J gene TRBJ1-1; D unresolved. The CDR3 is made up of 14 amino acids. Trimming took 2 bases from V and 6 from J, leaving 13 bases between them. The germline CDR1 and CDR2 sequences are ENHRY and SYGVKD. The CDR3 loop reads CAISEAREGPEAFF. The CDR3 DNA follows: TGTGCCATCAGTGAGGCGAGGGAAGGCCCTGAAGCTTTCTTT.

This clonotype has at least ten counts. J is TRBJ2-7 and V is TRBV28; D is unclear. Trimming left V 0 bases short and J 0 bases short, with 24 bases between. Germline-derived CDR1 and CDR2 are MDHEN and SYDVKM. This CDR3 is 20 amino acids long. Here the CDR3 reads CASSLWGIPGSNLNSYEQYF. The DNA of the CDR3 is TGTGCCAGCAGTTTATGGGGAATTCCCGGGTCCAACCTTAACTCCTACGAGCAGTACTTC. The full variable domain, with the rest looked up from reference TRBV28 and TRBJ2-7, is DVKVTQSSRYLVKRTGEKVFLECVQDMDHENMFWYRQDPGLGLRLIYFSYDVKMKEKGDIPEGYSVSREKKERFSLILESASTNQTSMYLCASSLWGIPGSNLNSYEQYFGPGTRLTVT.

This clonotype was seen ten or more times. CDR3 DNA sequence: TGTGCCAGCAGCACCGGGACCCACTACGAGCAGTACTTC. This translates into CASSTGTHYEQYF. The J gene is TRBJ2-7, the V gene TRBV11-2; D may be TRBD1 or TRBD2 (5 bases each). This CDR3 has 13 residues. Germline lookup yields CDR1 SGHAT and CDR2 FQNNGV. V lost 5 bases and J 3 bases, leaving 11 bases between the germline ends.

Of note for this clonotype: The junction differs from germline at one of its ends, possibly a read error. CDR3 amino acids: CASSHGAGGANVLTF. The CDR3 DNA reads TGTGCCAGCAGCCACGGCGCCGGCGGGGCCAACGTCCTCACTTTC. V and J are TRBV3-1 and TRBJ2-6, with D possibly matching TRBD2 (6 bases). The CDR3 runs 15 residues. Looked up from germline, CDR1 is LGHDT and CDR2 is YNNKEL (reference sequence).

This clonotype was recorded at least ten times. This rearrangement joins TRBV28 to TRBJ2-3; D tentatively reads TRBD1 or TRBD2 (5 bases each). Trimming cost V 6 bases and J 2 bases, with 15 bases left between them. CDR3 size: 15 residues. CDR1 is MDHEN, CDR2 SYDVKM, per germline. The CDR3 bases are TGTGCCAGCAGGAAACCGGGACCCGTCACAGATACGCAGTATTTT. It yields the protein CASRKPGPVTDTQYF. The complete variable domain, with remaining parts taken from reference TRBV28 and TRBJ2-3, reads DVKVTQSSRYLVKRTGEKVFLECVQDMDHENMFWYRQDPGLGLRLIYFSYDVKMKEKGDIPEGYSVSREKKERFSLILESASTNQTSMYLCASRKPGPVTDTQYFGPGTRLTVL.

The chain joins TRBV11-2 to TRBJ2-7; D is perhaps TRBD1 or TRBD2 (7 bases each). The CDR3 runs to 14 residues. Germline-derived CDR1 and CDR2 are SGHAT and FQNNGV. The V end was cut by 3 bases, the J end by 6 bases, with 15 bases between. The CDR3, as DNA: TGTGCCAGCAGCTTGGGGAGGGGGCGTGGCGAGCAGTACTTC. Protein: CASSLGRGRGEQYF.